The 18 T cell receptor beta chains reported below all come from one sample, sequenced in a study of vaccination effects on CD4 cells after COVID-19. Which antigens these TCRs recognize remains unknown. Here immunoSEQ multiplex PCR was the method, and the copy in TCRdb shows in-frame clones only, minus some. Altogether about 79,000 clones are present, roughly four fifths being singletons, with the ten largest covering roughly 1.9%. ViraFEST expansion of antigen-specific CD4+ T cells with viral peptide pools preceded sequencing. Subsequent to a culture period of under 11 days, CD4+ T cells were isolated. The material sequenced was CD4+ T cells from PBMCs cultured with HCoV-229E spike peptides, taken before COVID-19 vaccination. The receptors were gathered from a human donor who received a COVID-19 vaccine.

V and J are TRBV20-1 and TRBJ1-5, with D perhaps matching TRBD1 (5 bases). The V gene's germline CDR1 is DFQATT and CDR2 SNEGSKA (reference sequence). This CDR3 is built from 15 residues. Trimming took off 3 bases at V and 2 bases at J, with 14 bases between the two ends. The CDR3 region is CSASLGPWGNQPQHF. The CDR3 DNA is TGCAGTGCTAGTCTGGGACCTTGGGGCAATCAGCCCCAGCATTTT.

A single count supports this clone. The chain is built from TRBV5-1 and TRBJ2-1; 15 positions agree with TRBD2. Germline CDR1 is SGHRS and CDR2 is YFSETQ. With V trimmed by 4 bases and J by 3 bases, 5 bases remained unmatched. This CDR3 has 17 amino acids. CDR3 loop: CASSPGLAGGDYNEQFF. The CDR3 nucleotides read TGCGCCAGCAGCCCCGGACTAGCGGGGGGGGACTACAATGAGCAGTTCTTC.

The chain links TRBV7-7 to TRBJ2-7; the D is unclear. V gave up 2 bases and J gave up 3 bases, with 11 bases separating them. Germline values: CDR1 SSHAT, CDR2 FNYEAQ (reference sequence). The CDR3 length is 14 residues. Written as DNA, the CDR3 is TGTGCCAGCAGCTTAACTACCGGAAACTACGAGCAGTACGTC. This encodes CASSLTTGNYEQYV.

The chain couples TRBV30 to TRBJ1-1; D is unresolved. V was clipped by 1 base and J by 12 bases, with 24 bases between them. Looked up from germline, CDR1 is GTSNPN and CDR2 is SVGIG (reference sequence). The CDR3 length is 15 residues. The CDR3 protein is CAWSDGMALSLKTFF. The CDR3 DNA follows: TGTGCCTGGAGTGACGGGATGGCCCTGTCCCTGAAAACTTTCTTT.

The rearrangement links TRBV10-3 to TRBJ2-2; 7 bases match TRBD1. This CDR3 comprises 16 residues. V lost 0 bases, J lost 6 bases, and 7 bases stayed unmatched. Germline loops: CDR1 ENHRY, CDR2 SYGVKD. Written as DNA, the CDR3 is TGTGCCATCAGTGAGTCGGTGGTCAGGGGGTCCGGGGAGCTGTTTTTT. Its protein product is CAISESVVRGSGELFF.

The chain recombines TRBV6-1 with TRBJ1-2, with a weak D call TRBD1 (6 bases). There are 13 residues in the CDR3. Trimming stripped 1 base from V and 12 bases from J, with 15 bases between. Germline V gives CDR1 MNHNS, CDR2 SASEGT. CDR3 in DNA: TGTGCCAGCAGTGAAGTTGATAGGGGGGTCCACACCTTC. This translates into CASSEVDRGVHTF.

The chain links TRBV7-2 to TRBJ1-4; D is unclear. Per germline, CDR1 SGHTA and CDR2 FQGNSA. V lost 6 bases, J lost 7 bases, and 12 bases lay in between. There are 13 residues in the CDR3. The CDR3 region is CASSKLRGEKLFF. The CDR3 DNA sequence: TGTGCCAGCAGTAAACTTCGGGGTGAAAAACTGTTTTTT.

This rearrangement joins TRBV9 to TRBJ2-1, with a tentative D call TRBD1 (5 bases). The CDR3 consists of 14 residues. V lost 0 bases and J 3 bases, leaving 7 bases between the germline ends. Germline values: CDR1 SGDLS, CDR2 YYNGEE. This CDR3 is CASSVGTLYNEQFF. Here the CDR3 DNA reads TGTGCCAGCAGCGTAGGGACACTCTACAATGAGCAGTTCTTC.

The chain uses TRBV20-1 and TRBJ1-1; perhaps TRBD1 as D (5 bases). Germline CDR1 and CDR2: DFQATT and SNEGSKA (reference sequence). The length of the CDR3 is 10 residues. V dropped 5 bases and J dropped 8 bases, with 9 bases sitting between them. The CDR3, as DNA: TGCAGTGCTCGAAGGGGCGAAGCTTTCTTT. Translating gives CSARRGEAFF.

The genes are TRBV13 and TRBJ1-6; no clear D gene. V lost 5 bases and J lost 4, with 6 bases in between. Germline V gives CDR1 PRHDT, CDR2 FYEKMQ (reference sequence). This CDR3 region has 13 residues. CDR3: CASSLRYNSPLHF. CDR3 sequence (DNA): TGTGCCAGCAGCCTCCGTTATAATTCACCCCTCCACTTT.

V gene TRBV12-5 combines with J gene TRBJ1-1, with D uncertain. Trimming cost V 2 bases and J 0 bases, with 7 bases left between them. Germline loops: CDR1 LGHNT, CDR2 FRNRAP. CDR3 length: 14 amino acids. The CDR3 DNA is TGTGCTAGTGGTTTGTGGTTCATGAACACTGAAGCTTTCTTT. Its protein product is CASGLWFMNTEAFF. The full variable domain, in which reference TRBV12-5 and TRBJ1-1 provide the parts outside the CDR3, is DARVTQTPRHKVTEMGQEVTMRCQPILGHNTVFWYRQTMMQGLELLAYFRNRAPLDDSGMPKDRFSAEMPDATLATLKIQPSEPRDSAVYFCASGLWFMNTEAFFGQGTRLTVV.

This clone has only one observation. The sample holds other DNA sequences that translate to the same CDR3. This sequence joins TRBV18 and TRBJ1-1; D not resolved. V lost 3 bases to trimming and J lost 1 base, with 9 bases between them. Germline loops: CDR1 KGHSH, CDR2 LQKENI. This CDR3 is built from 14 residues. The CDR3 DNA follows: TGTGCCAGCTCACCGTCGGGAGCGAACACTGAAGCTTTCTTT. It is translated as CASSPSGANTEAFF.

This clone was picked up a small number of times. The chain combines TRBV6-2 or TRBV6-3 with TRBJ2-2; no clear D gene. This CDR3 contains 12 residues. The ends were cut back, 1 base at V and 6 bases at J, with 3 bases in the middle. The V gene's germline CDR1 is MNHEY and CDR2 SVGEGT. Written as DNA, the CDR3 is TGTGCCAGCAGTTACTTCCCCGGGGAGCTGTTTTTT. It specifies CASSYFPGELFF.

The CDR3 bases are TGCGCCAGCAGCTTGGGAGGGGATACCTCTGGAAACACCATATATTTT. Amino acids: CASSLGGDTSGNTIYF. V usage is TRBV5-1 and J usage is TRBJ1-3, with a tentative D call TRBD1 (5 bases). The CDR3 is 16 residues long. Per germline, CDR1 SGHRS and CDR2 YFSETQ. V was shortened by 0 bases and J by 0 bases, with 10 bases between the two germline ends.

CDR3 sequence: CASSLRAETQYF. The CDR3 DNA reads TGTGCCAGCAGTTTACGGGCGGAGACCCAGTACTTC. The chain is built from TRBV12-3 or TRBV12-4 and TRBJ2-5, with D unresolved. The CDR3 covers 12 residues. The V and J ends lost 2 bases and 5 bases respectively, with 6 bases between them.

The rearrangement joins TRBV2 to TRBJ1-4; 9 nucleotides agree with TRBD1. Per the germline V gene, CDR1 is SNHLY and CDR2 is FYNNEI. CDR3 length: 13 residues. Losses at the gene ends were 6 bases for V and 8 bases for J; bases not matched to a gene: 4. In DNA, the CDR3 is TGTGCCAGCAGGGGACAGGGAGGGGAAAAACTGTTTTTT. It codes for CASRGQGGEKLFF.

V and J are TRBV28 and TRBJ2-7; D gene uncertain. Trimming removed 3 bases at V and 3 bases at J, with 6 bases between. This CDR3 has 12 residues. Germline CDR1 reads MDHEN; CDR2 reads SYDVKM. The CDR3 coding sequence is TGTGCCAGCAGTTTTGGCAGCTACGAGCAGTACGTC. This sequence encodes CASSFGSYEQYV.

The J gene is TRBJ2-7, the V gene TRBV7-9; possibly TRBD1 for D (5 bases). The CDR3 has 15 residues. Trimming removed 5 bases from V and 0 bases from J, with 14 bases in between. Germline assignment: CDR1 SEHNR and CDR2 FQNEAQ (reference sequence). CDR3 coding DNA: TGTGCCAGCAGCCTTACAGGTTCGCACTCCTACGAGCAGTACGTC. Its protein is CASSLTGSHSYEQYV.